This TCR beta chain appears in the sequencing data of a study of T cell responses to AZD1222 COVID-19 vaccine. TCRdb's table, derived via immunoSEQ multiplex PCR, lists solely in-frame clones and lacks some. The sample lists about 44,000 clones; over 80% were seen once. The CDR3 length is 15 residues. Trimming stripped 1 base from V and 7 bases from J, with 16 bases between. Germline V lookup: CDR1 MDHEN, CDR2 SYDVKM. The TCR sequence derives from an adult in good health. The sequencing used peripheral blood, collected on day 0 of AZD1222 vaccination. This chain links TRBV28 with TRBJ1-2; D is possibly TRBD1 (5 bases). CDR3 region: CASSLSPGANGGYTF. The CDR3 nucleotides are TGTGCCAGCAGTTTATCCCCCGGGGCGAATGGTGGCTACACCTTC.